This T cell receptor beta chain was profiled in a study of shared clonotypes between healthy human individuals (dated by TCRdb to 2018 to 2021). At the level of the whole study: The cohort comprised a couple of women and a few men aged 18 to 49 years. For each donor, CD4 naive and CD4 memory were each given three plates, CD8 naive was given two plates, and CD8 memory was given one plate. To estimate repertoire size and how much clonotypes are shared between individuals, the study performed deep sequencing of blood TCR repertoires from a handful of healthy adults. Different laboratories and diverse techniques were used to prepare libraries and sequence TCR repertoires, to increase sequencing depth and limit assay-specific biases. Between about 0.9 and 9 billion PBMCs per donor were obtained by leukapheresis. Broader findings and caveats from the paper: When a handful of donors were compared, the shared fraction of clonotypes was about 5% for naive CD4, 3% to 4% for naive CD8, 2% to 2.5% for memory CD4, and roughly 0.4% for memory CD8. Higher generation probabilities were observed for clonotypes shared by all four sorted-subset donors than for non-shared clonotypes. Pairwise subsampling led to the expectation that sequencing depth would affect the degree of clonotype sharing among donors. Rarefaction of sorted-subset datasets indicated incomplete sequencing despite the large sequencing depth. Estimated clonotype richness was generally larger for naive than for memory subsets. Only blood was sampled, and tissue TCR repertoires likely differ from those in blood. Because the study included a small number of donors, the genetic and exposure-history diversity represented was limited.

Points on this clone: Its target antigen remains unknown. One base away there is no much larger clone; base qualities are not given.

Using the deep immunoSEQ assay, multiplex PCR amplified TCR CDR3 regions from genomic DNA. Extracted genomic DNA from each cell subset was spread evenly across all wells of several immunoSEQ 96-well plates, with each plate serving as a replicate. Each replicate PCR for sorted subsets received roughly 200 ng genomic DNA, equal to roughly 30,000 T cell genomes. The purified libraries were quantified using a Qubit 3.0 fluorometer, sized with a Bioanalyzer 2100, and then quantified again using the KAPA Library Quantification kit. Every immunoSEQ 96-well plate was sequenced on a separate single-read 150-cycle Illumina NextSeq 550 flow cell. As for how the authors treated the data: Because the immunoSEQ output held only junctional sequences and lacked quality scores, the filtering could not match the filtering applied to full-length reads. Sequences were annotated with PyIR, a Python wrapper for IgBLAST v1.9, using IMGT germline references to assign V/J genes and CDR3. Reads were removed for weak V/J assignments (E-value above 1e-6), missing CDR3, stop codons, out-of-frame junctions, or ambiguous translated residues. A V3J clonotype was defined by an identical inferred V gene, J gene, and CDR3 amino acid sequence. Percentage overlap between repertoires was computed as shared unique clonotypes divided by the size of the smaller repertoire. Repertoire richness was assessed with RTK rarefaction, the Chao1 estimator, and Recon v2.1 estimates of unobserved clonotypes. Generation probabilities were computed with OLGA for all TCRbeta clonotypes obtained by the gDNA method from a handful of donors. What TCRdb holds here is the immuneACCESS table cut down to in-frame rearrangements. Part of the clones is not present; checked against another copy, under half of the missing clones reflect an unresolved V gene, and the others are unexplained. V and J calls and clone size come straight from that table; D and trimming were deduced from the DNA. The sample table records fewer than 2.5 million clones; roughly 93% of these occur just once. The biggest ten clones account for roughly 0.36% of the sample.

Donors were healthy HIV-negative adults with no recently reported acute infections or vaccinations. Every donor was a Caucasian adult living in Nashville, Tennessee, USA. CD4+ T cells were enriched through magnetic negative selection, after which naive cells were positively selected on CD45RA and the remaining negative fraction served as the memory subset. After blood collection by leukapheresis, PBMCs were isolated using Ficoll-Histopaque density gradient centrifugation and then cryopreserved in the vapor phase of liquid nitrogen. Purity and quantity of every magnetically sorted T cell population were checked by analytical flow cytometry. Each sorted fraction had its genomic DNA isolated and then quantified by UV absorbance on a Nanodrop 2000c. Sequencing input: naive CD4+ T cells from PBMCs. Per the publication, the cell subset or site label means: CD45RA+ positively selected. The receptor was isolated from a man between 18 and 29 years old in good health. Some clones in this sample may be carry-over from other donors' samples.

The sequenced DNA is TGCGCCAGCCGTCCCTCGTCGGGGACTAATTCACCCCTCCACTTT. It translates to CASRPSSGTNSPLHF. The sequence joins TRBV5-1 to TRBJ1-6; D gene: possibly TRBD1, on 5 matching bases. The CDR3 has 15 amino acids, counting the end cysteine and phenylalanine. Of the read, only the CDR3 DNA is kept; its 45 bases are in frame from base 1. Deletion took 7 bases off V and 6 bases off J, with a span of 17 bases between the germline ends. Based on the germline V gene, the CDR1 and CDR2 sequences are SGHRS and YFSETQ.